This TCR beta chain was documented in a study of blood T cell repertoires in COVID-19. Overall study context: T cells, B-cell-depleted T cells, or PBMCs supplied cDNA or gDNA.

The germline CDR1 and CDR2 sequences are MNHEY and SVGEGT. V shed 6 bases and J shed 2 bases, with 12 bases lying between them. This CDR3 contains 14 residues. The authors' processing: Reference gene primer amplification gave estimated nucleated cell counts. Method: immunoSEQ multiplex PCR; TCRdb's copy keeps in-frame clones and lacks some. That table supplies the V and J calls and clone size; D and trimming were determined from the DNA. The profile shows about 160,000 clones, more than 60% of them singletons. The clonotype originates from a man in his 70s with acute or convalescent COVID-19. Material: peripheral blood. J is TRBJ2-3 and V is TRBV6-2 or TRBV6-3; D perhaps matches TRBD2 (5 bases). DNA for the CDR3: TGTGCCAGCAGCCTCGGACTCATCACAGATACGCAGTATTTT. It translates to CASSLGLITDTQYF.